This T cell receptor (beta chain) was retrieved from a study of cytomegalovirus exposure and HLA in healthy donors. V lost 2 bases to trimming and J lost 4 bases; unmatched junction nucleotides: 11. From germline, CDR1 is GTSNPN and CDR2 SVGIG (reference sequence). There are 17 residues in the CDR3. Researchers ran the PCR with 60 Vbeta and 13 Jbeta primers. Data came from immunoSEQ multiplex PCR; TCRdb stores just in-frame clones and leaves some out. The table lists around 160,000 clones, 70% to 80% of them singletons. Material: PBMCs. This chain joins TRBV30 and TRBJ1-6; 7 bases fit TRBD1. The TCR sequence derives from a man aged 18-30 years in good health and CMV-seropositive. The CDR3 spells CAWSKRDSRSYNSPLHF. CDR3 nucleotide sequence: TGTGCCTGGAGTAAAAGGGACAGTCGTAGTTATAATTCACCCCTCCACTTT.